The 25 T cell receptor beta chains in this list originate from one sample, sequenced in a study of T cell repertoires in cytomegalovirus infection. These TCRs' antigens remain unknown. One entry per CDR3 protein, called by TCRdb with MiXCR from the reads. This sample has 250,000 to 400,000 distinct CDR3 sequences, with more than 20% found just once. The source material was cultured PBMCs, sampled from culture after CMV antigen stimulation. These receptors came from a human donor in good health (CMV status not recorded). Some clones in this sample may be carry-over from other donors' samples.

The gene calls are TRBV4-2 and TRBJ2-7; 7 positions agree with TRBD1. The germline CDR1 and CDR2 sequences are LGHNA and YNFKEQ. J gave up 2 bases and V 5 bases, and 9 bases lay outside the gene matches. This CDR3 region has 15 residues. The CDR3, as DNA: TGTGCCAGCAGCTGGACTGGGCAGGGGGCCTACGAGCAGTACTTC. It encodes CASSWTGQGAYEQYF.

The chain combines TRBV7-6 with TRBJ2-7; D unclear. This CDR3 has 15 amino acids. V dropped 0 bases and J dropped 5 bases, with 14 bases sitting between them. The germline CDR1 and CDR2 sequences are SGHVS and FNYEAQ. The CDR3 region is CASSLAPGLVHEQYV. The CDR3, as DNA: TGTGCCAGCAGCTTAGCCCCCGGGTTGGTTCACGAGCAGTACGTC.

This clonotype was picked up many times. The chain is built from TRBV7-2 and TRBJ2-3; D uncertain. CDR3 size: 15 residues. CDR1 is SGHTA, CDR2 FQGNSA, per germline. Trimming took 1 base from V and 1 from J, leaving 9 bases between them. CDR3 bases: TGTGCCAGCAGCTTAGATTACAGACGCACAGATACGCAGTATTTT. Protein: CASSLDYRRTDTQYF. The full variable domain, completed using reference TRBV7-2 and TRBJ2-3, is GAGVSQSPSNKVTEKGKDVELRCDPISGHTALYWYRQSLGQGLEFLIYFQGNSAPDKSGLPSDRFSAERTGGSVSTLTIQRTQQEDSAVYLCASSLDYRRTDTQYFGPGTRLTVL.

The V gene is TRBV20-1, the J gene TRBJ1-3; D gene uncertain. Trimming took 2 bases from V and 1 from J, leaving 6 bases between them. Germline V lookup: CDR1 DFQATT, CDR2 SNEGSKA (reference sequence). The CDR3 length is 13 residues. The CDR3 region is CSARPGSGNTIYF. For the CDR3, the DNA is TGCAGTGCTAGACCGGGGTCTGGAAACACCATATATTTT.

This chain uses TRBV28 with TRBJ2-2; D possibly corresponds to TRBD1 (6 bases). V was clipped by 5 bases and J by 6 bases, with 13 bases between them. Per the germline V gene, CDR1 is MDHEN and CDR2 is SYDVKM. The length of the CDR3 is 14 residues. CDR3 sequence: CASSINRVAGELFF. CDR3 sequence (DNA): TGTGCCAGCAGTATAAACAGGGTTGCCGGGGAGCTGTTTTTT.

This clonotype has a handful of counts. The chain has TRBV7-4 and TRBJ2-7; no firm D call. The CDR3 contains 15 residues. CDR1 SGHVT and CDR2 SQSDAQ come from the germline V gene. V shed 5 bases and J shed 1 base, with 15 bases lying between them. The CDR3 protein is CASSPRTPVSYEQYF. The CDR3 bases are TGTGCCAGCAGCCCTCGCACCCCGGTTTCCTACGAGCAGTACTTC.

The chain couples TRBV12-3 or TRBV12-4 to TRBJ1-6; possible D gene TRBD1, 5 bases. The CDR3 spans 14 residues. Trimming removed 5 bases from V and 8 bases from J, with 13 bases in between. CDR3 sequence (DNA): TGTGCCAGCAGTCCGACGAGGGGACATTCACCCCTCCACTTT. Amino acids: CASSPTRGHSPLHF.

This clonotype occurred a few times. This chain joins TRBV20-1 and TRBJ2-1, with a tentative D call TRBD1 (5 bases). The germline V and J ends were trimmed by 0 bases and 7 bases, with 7 bases remaining between them. CDR3 size: 12 residues. Germline loops: CDR1 DFQATT, CDR2 SNEGSKA (reference sequence). CDR3 nucleotides: TGCAGTGCTAGAGATAGGGGTAATGAGCAGTTCTTC. Residues: CSARDRGNEQFF.

This clonotype was recorded many times. The J gene is TRBJ2-6, the V gene TRBV7-9; D is ambiguous. The CDR3 contains 15 residues. V was clipped by 3 bases and J by 1 base, with 7 bases between them. The germline CDR1 and CDR2 sequences are SEHNR and FQNEAQ (reference sequence). CDR3 in DNA: TGTGCCAGCAGCTTTGGGGATTCTGGGGCCAACGTCCTGACTTTC. Protein sequence: CASSFGDSGANVLTF.

CDR3 sequence (DNA): TGTGCCAGCAGCTCTGGGGTTTCATCTAATGAAAAACTGTTTTTT. It translates to CASSSGVSSNEKLFF. This chain connects TRBV5-4 to TRBJ1-4; D is unclear. This CDR3 is built from 15 residues. Trimming removed 3 bases from V and 3 bases from J, with 12 bases in between. Germline lookup yields CDR1 SGHNT and CDR2 YYREEE (reference sequence).

This rearrangement joins TRBV7-6 to TRBJ2-5; the D is unclear. Germline assignment: CDR1 SGHVS and CDR2 FNYEAQ. Trimming pared 5 bases from V and 5 bases from J, leaving 9 bases between. The CDR3 spans 12 residues. The CDR3 nucleotides read TGTGCCAGCAGCAAAGTCTTGGAGACCCAGTACTTC. Protein product: CASSKVLETQYF.

The rearrangement uses TRBV4-3 and TRBJ2-1; possibly TRBD1 for D (5 bases). Trimming took off 1 base at V and 4 bases at J, with 5 bases between the two ends. The CDR3 contains 13 residues. Germline values: CDR1 LGHNA, CDR2 YSLEER. CDR3 amino acids: CASSQGQYNEQFF. DNA for the CDR3: TGCGCCAGCAGCCAAGGACAGTACAATGAGCAGTTCTTC.

J is TRBJ1-2 and V is TRBV12-3 or TRBV12-4; possibly TRBD1 for D (5 bases). This CDR3 comprises 14 residues. The V and J ends lost 3 bases and 7 bases respectively, with 15 bases between them. The CDR3 here is CASSFAGTSLGYTF. CDR3 DNA: TGTGCCAGCAGTTTCGCCGGGACCTCCCTTGGCTACACCTTC.

V is TRBV19 and J is TRBJ1-1, with 7 bases lining up with TRBD1. The junction had 9 bases not matched to a gene; V was cut back by 10 bases and J by 4 bases. Germline CDR1 reads LNHDA; CDR2 reads SQIVND (reference sequence). CDR3 size: 13 residues. The CDR3 coding sequence is TGTGCCATTAAGGGGCCAGGGGGCACTGAAGCTTTCTTT. It is translated as CAIKGPGGTEAFF. Full variable domain (remainder filled in from reference TRBV19 and TRBJ1-1): DGGITQSPKYLFRKEGQNVTLSCEQNLNHDAMYWYRQDPGQGLRLIYYSQIVNDFQKGDIAEGYSVSREKKESFPLTVTSAQKNPTAFYLCAIKGPGGTEAFFGQGTRLTVV.

The V and J genes are TRBV12-3 or TRBV12-4 and TRBJ2-1; D call uncertain. V was cut by 5 bases and J by 8 bases, with 7 bases left in between. The CDR3 has 11 residues. The CDR3 region is CASSPQHEQFF. CDR3 bases: TGTGCCAGCAGTCCCCAGCATGAGCAGTTCTTC.

In its sample, this clonotype was seen a few times. The chain employs TRBV5-4 and TRBJ2-7; D may be TRBD1 (6 bases). V lost 1 base and J 6 bases, leaving 20 bases between the germline ends. Per germline, CDR1 SGHNT and CDR2 YYREEE (reference sequence). The CDR3 covers 16 residues. CDR3 amino acids: CASSLTWGLSSGEQYV. CDR3 coding DNA: TGTGCCAGCAGCTTGACTTGGGGGCTATCATCTGGCGAGCAGTACGTC.

The chain recombines TRBV27 with TRBJ2-3; D uncertain. The CDR3 is made up of 13 amino acids. The V gene lost 8 bases and the J gene lost 8 bases, with 17 bases spanning the gap. Germline-derived CDR1 and CDR2 are MNHEY and SMNVEV (reference sequence). DNA of the CDR3: TGTGCCAGCCTAGGAAGTTACGCGAGTACGCAGTATTTT. Its translation is CASLGSYASTQYF.

This clonotype was observed many times. The chain joins TRBV7-2 to TRBJ2-5, with 7 bases identical to TRBD2. CDR3 length equals 15 residues. From germline, CDR1 is SGHTA and CDR2 FQGNSA. The V gene end was trimmed by 4 bases and the J gene end by 3 bases; junction bases not matched to a gene: 8. The CDR3: CASSSRGRAEETQYF. CDR3 in DNA: TGTGCCAGCAGCTCTCGCGGGAGAGCGGAAGAGACCCAGTACTTC.

The rearrangement uses TRBV6-2 or TRBV6-3 and TRBJ2-2, with D tentatively TRBD1 (5 bases). This CDR3 region has 18 residues. V lost 2 bases to trimming and J lost 2 bases, with 18 bases between them. In germline, CDR1 is MNHEY, CDR2 SVGEGT. CDR3 coding DNA: TGTGCCAGCAGTTACCCGGCTCAGGGCGGAAGTAACACCGGGGAGCTGTTTTTT. This gives the protein CASSYPAQGGSNTGELFF.

This clonotype has a single count. This may stem from a read error, because a much larger clone lies one nucleotide away. This rearrangement joins TRBV7-6 to TRBJ1-6; D uncertain. CDR3 length: 16 amino acids. The germline V gene has CDR1 SGHVS and CDR2 FNYEAQ. Trimming removed 5 bases at V and 2 bases at J, with 13 bases between. CDR3 sequence reads: CASSAYGSAYNSPLHF. For the CDR3, the DNA is TGTGCCAGCAGCGCGTACGGTAGCGCCTATAATTCACCCCTCCACTTT.

This clonotype was recorded at least ten times. The gene calls are TRBV7-2 and TRBJ2-1, with D unresolved. Per germline, CDR1 SGHTA and CDR2 FQGNSA. The ends were cut back, 1 base at V and 15 bases at J, with 10 bases in the middle. The length of the CDR3 is 11 residues. CDR3 in amino acids: CASSLDLKLFF. CDR3 bases: TGTGCCAGCAGCTTAGACTTGAAGCTGTTCTTC.

V gene TRBV29-1 combines with J gene TRBJ2-1; 9 bases match TRBD2. CDR3 length equals 15 residues. V shed 7 bases and J 4 bases; nucleotides not matched to a gene: 11. From germline, CDR1 is SQVTM and CDR2 ANQGSEA. CDR3 region: CSARTALAGYNEQFF. Here the CDR3 DNA reads TGCAGCGCCCGAACGGCACTAGCGGGTTACAATGAGCAGTTCTTC.

V gene TRBV11-2 combines with J gene TRBJ2-5, with a tentative D call TRBD2 (7 bases). The V end was cut by 1 base, the J end by 4 bases, with 28 bases between. In germline, CDR1 is SGHAT, CDR2 FQNNGV. The CDR3 is made up of 20 amino acids. Here the CDR3 DNA reads TGTGCCAGCAGCTTAGTAGGGCGGCTAGCGGAGGGGGGAACGGGAGAGACCCAGTACTTC. This translates into CASSLVGRLAEGGTGETQYF.

This clonotype has a count of ten or more. The rearrangement uses TRBV28 and TRBJ2-5, with a tentative D call TRBD1 (5 bases). The CDR3 consists of 16 residues. The germline V gene has CDR1 MDHEN and CDR2 SYDVKM. The V and J ends lost 2 bases and 1 base respectively, with 14 bases between them. This chain's CDR3 is CASSLAGRQIQETQYF. For the CDR3, the DNA is TGTGCCAGCAGTTTAGCAGGCCGACAGATCCAAGAGACCCAGTACTTC.

This clonotype was counted only a few times. This rearrangement joins TRBV12-3 or TRBV12-4 to TRBJ1-5; tentative D call: TRBD1 (6 bases). The CDR3 is 11 amino acids. The ends were cut back, 4 bases at V and 10 bases at J, with 8 bases in the middle. Here the CDR3 reads CASSSGTPQHF. CDR3 nucleotide sequence: TGTGCCAGCAGTTCCGGGACACCCCAGCATTTT.